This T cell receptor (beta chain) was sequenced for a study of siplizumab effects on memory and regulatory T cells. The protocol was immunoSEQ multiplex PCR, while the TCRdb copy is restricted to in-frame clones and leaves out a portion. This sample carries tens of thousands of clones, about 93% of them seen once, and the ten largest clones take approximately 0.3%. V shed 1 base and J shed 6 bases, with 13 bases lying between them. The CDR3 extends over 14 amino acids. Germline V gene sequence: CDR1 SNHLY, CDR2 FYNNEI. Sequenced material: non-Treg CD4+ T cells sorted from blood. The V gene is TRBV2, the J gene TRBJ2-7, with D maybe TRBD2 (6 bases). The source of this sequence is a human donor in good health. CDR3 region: CASSEVGGFAEQYF. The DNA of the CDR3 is TGTGCCAGCAGTGAAGTCGGGGGATTCGCCGAGCAGTACTTC.